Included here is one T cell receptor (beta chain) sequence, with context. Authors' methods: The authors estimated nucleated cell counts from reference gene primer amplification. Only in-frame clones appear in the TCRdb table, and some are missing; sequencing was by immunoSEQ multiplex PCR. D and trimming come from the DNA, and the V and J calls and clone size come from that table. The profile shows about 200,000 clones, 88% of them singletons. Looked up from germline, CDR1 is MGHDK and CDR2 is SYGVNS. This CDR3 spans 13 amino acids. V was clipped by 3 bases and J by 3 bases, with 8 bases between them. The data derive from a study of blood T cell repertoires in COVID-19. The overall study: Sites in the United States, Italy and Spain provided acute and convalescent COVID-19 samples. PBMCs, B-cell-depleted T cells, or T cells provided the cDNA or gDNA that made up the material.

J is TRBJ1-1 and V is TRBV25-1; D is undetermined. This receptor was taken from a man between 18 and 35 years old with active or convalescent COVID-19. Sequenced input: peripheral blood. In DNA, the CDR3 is TGTGCCAGCAGTGATCCCTTCTACACTGAAGCTTTCTTT. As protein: CASSDPFYTEAFF.